Given below is one T cell receptor (beta chain) in context. The method was immunoSEQ multiplex PCR; TCRdb's version includes in-frame clones alone and lacks a portion of them. Of around 190,000 clones listed, around 87% are singletons. This entry is derived from a study of control samples from healthy donors and cancer patients. Sequencing input: blood. This clonotype was obtained from a woman in her forties or fifties in good health.

The CDR3 region is CSVAGTGEVPQHF. The CDR3 bases are TGCAGCGTTGCGGGAACAGGCGAGGTCCCCCAGCATTTT. The chain uses TRBV29-1 and TRBJ1-5, with D perhaps matching TRBD1 (5 bases). Germline CDR1 reads SQVTM; CDR2 reads ANQGSEA. Trimming removed 4 bases at V and 10 bases at J, with 17 bases between. The CDR3 covers 13 residues.